This note documents a single T cell receptor beta chain sequence. What it binds is not known. TCRdb reanalysed the 5' RACE reads using MiXCR and keeps one entry per CDR3 protein. The table includes 110,000 or so distinct CDR3 sequences, roughly 7.2% detected once. The data were obtained in a study of T cells after yellow fever vaccination. Study conclusions and caveats: Most clones from primary vaccination were detected again post-booster (just under 97% CD4, around 88% CD8).

The J segment lost 8 bases and the V segment lost 6 bases, leaving 8 bases of the junction unmatched. Germline V gene data show CDR1 as SGHTA and CDR2 as FQGNSA. The CDR3 is made up of 14 amino acids. The sequenced sample was CD4+ T cells sorted from PBMCs, obtained around 45 days after the first yellow fever vaccination. This TCR was sampled from a man aged 18 to 30 who received the YFV17D yellow fever vaccine. The chain carries TRBV7-2 and TRBJ2-1, with 9 bases lining up with TRBD2. Here the CDR3 reads CASRAAGGRDEQFF. CDR3 nucleotide sequence: TGTGCCAGCAGGGCAGCGGGGGGCCGGGATGAGCAGTTCTTC.